Sequencing of this TCR beta chain was carried out in a study of shared clonotypes between healthy human individuals. Across the study: Donors had three CD4 naive, three CD4 memory, two CD8 naive and one CD8 memory plate apiece.

A split of CD4+ cells into CD45RA+ naive and CD45RA-negative memory subsets was performed. The germline V gene has CDR1 SGHVS and CDR2 FQNEAQ. V gave up 2 bases and J gave up 0 bases; unmatched junction bases: 6. The CDR3 runs 17 residues. Sequencing used immunoSEQ multiplex PCR; TCRdb keeps in-frame clones, though not all of them. The data hold some 1,100,000 clones, with approximately 78% observed a single time. This TCR derives from a young man in good health. Some clones in this sample may be carry-over from other donors' samples. This chain links TRBV7-8 with TRBJ1-2, with TRBD1 matching over 10 bases. The material sequenced was memory CD4+ T cells from PBMCs. The subset was: CD45RA-negative fraction. The CDR3 DNA reads TGTGCCAGCAGCTTAAGACAGGGGGCCCTAGCTAACTATGGCTACACCTTC. This encodes CASSLRQGALANYGYTF.